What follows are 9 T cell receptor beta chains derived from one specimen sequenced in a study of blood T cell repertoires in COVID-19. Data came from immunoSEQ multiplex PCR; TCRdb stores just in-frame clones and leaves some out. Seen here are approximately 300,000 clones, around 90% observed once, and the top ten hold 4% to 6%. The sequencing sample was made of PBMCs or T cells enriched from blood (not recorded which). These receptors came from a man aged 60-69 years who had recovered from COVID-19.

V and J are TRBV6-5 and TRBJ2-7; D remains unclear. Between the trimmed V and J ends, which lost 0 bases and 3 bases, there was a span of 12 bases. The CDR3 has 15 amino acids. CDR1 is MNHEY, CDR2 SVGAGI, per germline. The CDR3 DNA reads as TGTGCCAGCAGTTACTCGAGGATAACCAACTACGAGCAGTACTTC. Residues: CASSYSRITNYEQYF.

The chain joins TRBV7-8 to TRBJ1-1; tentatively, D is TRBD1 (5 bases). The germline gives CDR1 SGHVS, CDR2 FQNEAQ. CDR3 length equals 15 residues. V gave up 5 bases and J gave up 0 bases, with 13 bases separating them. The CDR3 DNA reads TGTGCCAGCAGCCGAGATTGGGGGGTGAACACTGAAGCTTTCTTT. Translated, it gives CASSRDWGVNTEAFF.

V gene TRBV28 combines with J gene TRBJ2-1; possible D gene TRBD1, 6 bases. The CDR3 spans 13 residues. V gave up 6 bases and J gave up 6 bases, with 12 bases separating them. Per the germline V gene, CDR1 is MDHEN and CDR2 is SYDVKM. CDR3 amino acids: CASSLGQVNEQFF. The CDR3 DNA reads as TGTGCCAGCAGCCTGGGACAAGTCAATGAGCAGTTCTTC.

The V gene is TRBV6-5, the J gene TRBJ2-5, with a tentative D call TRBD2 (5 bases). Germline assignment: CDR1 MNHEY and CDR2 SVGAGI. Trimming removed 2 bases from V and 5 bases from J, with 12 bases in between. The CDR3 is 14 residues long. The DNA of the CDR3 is TGTGCCAGCAGTTACACAACCTCGGGGGAGACCCAGTACTTC. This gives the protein CASSYTTSGETQYF.

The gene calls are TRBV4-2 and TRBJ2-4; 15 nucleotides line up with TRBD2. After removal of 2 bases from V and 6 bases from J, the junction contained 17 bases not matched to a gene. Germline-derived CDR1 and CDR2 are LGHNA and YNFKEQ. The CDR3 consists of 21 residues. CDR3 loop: CASSQSRAMGLAGGGGNIQYF. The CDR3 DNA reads TGTGCCAGCAGCCAATCGAGGGCAATGGGACTAGCGGGAGGCGGGGGAAACATTCAGTACTTC.

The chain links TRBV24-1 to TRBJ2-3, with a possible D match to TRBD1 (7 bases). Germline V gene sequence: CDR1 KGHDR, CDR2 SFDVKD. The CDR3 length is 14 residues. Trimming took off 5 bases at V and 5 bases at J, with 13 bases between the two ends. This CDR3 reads CATSVQGGGDTQYF. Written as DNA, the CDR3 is TGTGCCACCAGTGTCCAGGGGGGCGGAGATACGCAGTATTTT.

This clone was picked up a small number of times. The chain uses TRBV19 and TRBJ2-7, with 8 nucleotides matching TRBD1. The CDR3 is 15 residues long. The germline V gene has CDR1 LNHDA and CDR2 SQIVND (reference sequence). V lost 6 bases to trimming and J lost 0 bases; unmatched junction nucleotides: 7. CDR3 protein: CASSPDRGGSYEQYF. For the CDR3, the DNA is TGTGCCAGTAGCCCCGACAGGGGTGGCTCCTACGAGCAGTACTTC.

CDR3 nucleotide sequence: TGTGCCAGCAGGGGACAGGGAGACACTGAAGCTTTCTTT. Translating it yields CASRGQGDTEAFF. The chain combines TRBV2 with TRBJ1-1; 9 bases agree with TRBD1. The CDR3 loop spans 13 amino acids. Germline V gene data show CDR1 as SNHLY and CDR2 as FYNNEI. V trimming: 6 bases; J trimming: 3 bases; junction bases outside the gene matches: 2.

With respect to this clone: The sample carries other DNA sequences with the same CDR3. CDR3 protein: CASSLSRGELFF. CDR3 nucleotides: TGTGCCAGCAGCTTAAGCCGCGGGGAGCTGTTTTTT. This rearrangement joins TRBV11-3 to TRBJ2-2; D is ambiguous. The germline V gene has CDR1 SGHNT and CDR2 YENEEA. The CDR3 contains 12 residues. The germline V and J ends were trimmed by 2 bases and 7 bases, with 5 bases remaining between them.